These T cell receptor beta chains were read from a single sample in a study of OX40 agonist ivuxolimab in advanced cancers. Sequencing was performed with immunoSEQ multiplex PCR; in TCRdb, only in-frame clones are kept and a portion is missing. The top ten clones hold about 0.48% of a sample with some 110,000 clones, 90% of them seen once. The sample was CD4+ or CD8+ T cells sorted from blood, taken in a trial of the OX40 agonist ivuxolimab. Source of these receptors: an adult with an advanced solid tumor such as melanoma, head and neck, liver or kidney cancer. CDR3s include the opening cysteine and the closing phenylalanine or tryptophan. A D gene is named only where the DNA matches it firmly. Clone size is stated in some rows and not others, as once, few, many or a class when expanded.

d_call clone_size j_call v_call cdr3_aa cdr3_nt
TRBD1 . TRBJ1-2 TRBV7-2 CASSLGGQPRGGYTF TGTGCCAGCAGCTTAGGGGGACAGCCCAGGGGGGGCTACACCTTC
. . TRBJ2-5 TRBV5-1 CASSLVSGRMETQYF TGCGCCAGCAGCTTGGTATCAGGGAGAATGGAGACCCAGTACTTC
. . TRBJ1-3 TRBV29-1 CSATGSGNTIYF TGCAGCGCGACAGGCAGTGGAAACACCATATATTTT
TRBD1 . TRBJ2-3 TRBV4-3 CASSHWDRPSTDTQYF TGCGCCAGCAGCCATTGGGACAGGCCTAGCACAGATACGCAGTATTTT
TRBD1 . TRBJ1-6 TRBV9 CASSPRQGGNSPLHF TGTGCCAGCAGCCCCCGACAGGGGGGTAATTCACCCCTCCACTTT
TRBD1 . TRBJ2-1 TRBV4-2 CASSRTQPSTAGQGYNEQFF TGTGCCAGCAGCCGTACACAACCCTCGACTGCAGGACAGGGATACAATGAGCAGTTCTTC
. . TRBJ1-1 TRBV7-2 CASSLAGPVGGTEAFF TGTGCCAGCAGCTTAGCGGGCCCAGTGGGGGGAACTGAAGCTTTCTTT
. . TRBJ1-4 TRBV9 CASSDTATNEKLFF TGTGCCAGCAGCGACACCGCAACTAATGAAAAACTGTTTTTT
. . TRBJ2-7 TRBV7-9 CASSFNRAFEQYF TGTGCCAGCAGCTTTAACAGGGCTTTCGAGCAGTACTTC
. . TRBJ2-1 TRBV5-4 CASSEQGGLNEQFF TGTGCCAGCAGCGAGCAGGGGGGGCTAAATGAGCAGTTCTTC
TRBD2 . TRBJ2-1 TRBV2 CASRATSGGPVRNEQFF TGTGCCAGCAGAGCGACTAGCGGGGGCCCGGTGCGGAATGAGCAGTTCTTC
. once TRBJ2-1 TRBV5-1 CASSGGQYNEQFF TGCGCCAGCAGCGGTGGGCAGTACAATGAGCAGTTCTTC
. . TRBJ1-6 TRBV7-9 CAGGYSPLHF TGTGCCGGGGGGTATTCACCCCTCCACTTT